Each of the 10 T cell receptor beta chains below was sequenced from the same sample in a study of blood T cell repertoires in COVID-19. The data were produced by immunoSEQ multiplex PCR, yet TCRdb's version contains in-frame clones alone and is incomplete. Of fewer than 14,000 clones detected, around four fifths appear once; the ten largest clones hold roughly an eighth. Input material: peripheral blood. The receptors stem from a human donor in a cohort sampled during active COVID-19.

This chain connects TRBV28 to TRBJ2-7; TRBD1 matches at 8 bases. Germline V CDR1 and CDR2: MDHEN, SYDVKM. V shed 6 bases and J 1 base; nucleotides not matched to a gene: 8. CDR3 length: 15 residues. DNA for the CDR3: TGTGCCAGCAGACCTGACAGGGGATGGTCCTACGAGCAGTACTTC. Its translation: CASRPDRGWSYEQYF.

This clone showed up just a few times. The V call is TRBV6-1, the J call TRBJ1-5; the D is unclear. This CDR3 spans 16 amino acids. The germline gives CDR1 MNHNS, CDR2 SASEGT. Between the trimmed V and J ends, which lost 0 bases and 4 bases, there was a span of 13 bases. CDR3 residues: CASSEAHSFPNQPQHF. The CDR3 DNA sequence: TGTGCCAGCAGTGAAGCGCATAGTTTCCCTAATCAGCCCCAGCATTTT.

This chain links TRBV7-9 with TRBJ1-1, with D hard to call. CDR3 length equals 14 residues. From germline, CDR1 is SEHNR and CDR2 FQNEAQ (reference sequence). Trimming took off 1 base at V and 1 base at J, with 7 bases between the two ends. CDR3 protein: CASSLGGGNTEAFF. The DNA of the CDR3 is TGTGCCAGCAGCTTAGGAGGCGGGAACACTGAAGCTTTCTTT.

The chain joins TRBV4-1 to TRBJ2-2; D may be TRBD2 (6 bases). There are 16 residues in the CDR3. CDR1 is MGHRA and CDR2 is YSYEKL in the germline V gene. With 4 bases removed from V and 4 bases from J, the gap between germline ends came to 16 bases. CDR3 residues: CASSPSPGVGTGELFF. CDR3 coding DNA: TGCGCCAGCAGCCCTTCTCCGGGAGTCGGCACCGGGGAGCTGTTTTTT.

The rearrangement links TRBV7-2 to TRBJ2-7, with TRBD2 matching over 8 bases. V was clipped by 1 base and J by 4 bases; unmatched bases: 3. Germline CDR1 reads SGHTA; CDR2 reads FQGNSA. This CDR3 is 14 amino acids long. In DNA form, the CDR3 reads TGTGCCAGCAGCTTAGGCGGGGGGTTTTACGAGCAGTACTTC. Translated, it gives CASSLGGGFYEQYF.

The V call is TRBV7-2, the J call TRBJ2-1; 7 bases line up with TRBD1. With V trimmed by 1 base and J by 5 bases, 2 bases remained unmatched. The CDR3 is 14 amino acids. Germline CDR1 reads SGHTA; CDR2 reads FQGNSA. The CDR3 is CASSLGTGDNEQFF. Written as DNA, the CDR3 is TGTGCCAGCAGCTTAGGGACAGGCGACAATGAGCAGTTCTTC.

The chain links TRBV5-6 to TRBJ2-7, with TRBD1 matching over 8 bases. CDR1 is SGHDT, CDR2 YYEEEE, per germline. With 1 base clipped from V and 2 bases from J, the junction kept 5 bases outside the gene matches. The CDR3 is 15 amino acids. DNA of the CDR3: TGTGCCAGCAGCTTGTCAGGGGGCCCTACCTACGAGCAGTACTTC. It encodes CASSLSGGPTYEQYF.

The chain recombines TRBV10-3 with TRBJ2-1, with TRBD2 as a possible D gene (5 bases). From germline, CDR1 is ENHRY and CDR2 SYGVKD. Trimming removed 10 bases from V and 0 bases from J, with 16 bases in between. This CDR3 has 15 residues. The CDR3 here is CATSVTGSSYNEQFF. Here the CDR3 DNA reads TGTGCCACCTCTGTCACGGGAAGCTCCTACAATGAGCAGTTCTTC.

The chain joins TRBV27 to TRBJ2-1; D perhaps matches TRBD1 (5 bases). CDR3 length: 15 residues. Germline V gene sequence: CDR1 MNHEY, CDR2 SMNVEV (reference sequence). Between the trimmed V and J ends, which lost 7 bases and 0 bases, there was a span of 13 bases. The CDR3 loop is CASKSDRLSYNEQFF. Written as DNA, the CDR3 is TGTGCCAGCAAATCTGACAGACTCTCCTACAATGAGCAGTTCTTC.

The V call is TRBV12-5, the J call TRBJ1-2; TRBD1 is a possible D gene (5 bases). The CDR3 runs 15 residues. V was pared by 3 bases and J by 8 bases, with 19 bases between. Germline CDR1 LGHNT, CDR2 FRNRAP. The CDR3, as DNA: TGTGCTAGTGGTTTTCCCTCCAACCAAGGGGAAGGCTACACCTTC. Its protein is CASGFPSNQGEGYTF.